Listed below are T cell receptor beta chains from one sample, sequenced in a study of technical replicates of blood from several donors. Sequenced by immunoSEQ multiplex PCR; TCRdb stores in-frame clones only, minus some. Of around 74,000 clones listed, approximately 86% are singletons. Input material: PBMCs. Every receptor here comes from a human donor in good health. Some clones in this sample may be carry-over from other donors' samples. Both conserved end residues are part of each CDR3. The order of the fields is clone size, D gene, J gene, V gene, CDR3 length, CDR3 protein, CDR3 DNA. D genes are given only for firm matches. The size field is filled for only some rows; it gives once, few, many or a size class.

>NA|TRBD1|TRBJ1-2|TRBV6-5|13
CASTGGQYYGYTF
TGTGCCAGTACTGGGGGACAGTACTATGGCTACACCTTC
>NA|TRBD1|TRBJ2-1|TRBV2|15
CASSEGQGLSDEQFF
TGTGCCAGCAGTGAAGGACAGGGGCTAAGTGATGAGCAGTTCTTC
>NA|TRBD1|TRBJ2-1|TRBV14|15
CASSLGQSSYNEQFF
TGTGCCAGCAGCTTGGGACAGAGCTCCTACAATGAGCAGTTCTTC
>NA|TRBD1|TRBJ1-1|TRBV9|16
CASSRGFTGVQSEAFF
TGTGCCAGCAGTCGGGGATTTACAGGGGTCCAAAGTGAAGCTTTCTTT
>NA|NA|TRBJ1-1|TRBV19|14
CASSRGRIGTEAFF
TGTGCCAGTAGTAGGGGCCGGATTGGGACTGAAGCTTTCTTT
>NA|TRBD1|TRBJ2-7|TRBV19|15
CASSIADRGIYEQYF
TGTGCCAGTAGTATCGCTGACAGGGGCATCTACGAGCAGTACTTC
>NA|NA|TRBJ2-3|TRBV9|16
CASSVEAGPGVDTQYF
TGTGCCAGCAGCGTAGAGGCAGGGCCAGGGGTAGATACGCAGTATTTT
>NA|NA|TRBJ1-6|TRBV18|15
CASSPGAYYNSPLHF
TGTGCCAGCTCACCAGGGGCCTACTATAATTCACCCCTCCACTTT
>NA|TRBD2|TRBJ2-2|TRBV15|16
CATNPTRTSFTGELFF
TGTGCCACCAACCCGACCCGGACTAGCTTCACCGGGGAGCTGTTTTTT
>many|TRBD2|TRBJ2-2|TRBV2|14
CASNAGVNTGELFF
TGTGCCAGCAACGCGGGGGTGAACACCGGGGAGCTGTTTTTT
>NA|NA|TRBJ2-5|TRBV23-1|15
CASSQSLPREETQYF
TGCGCCAGCAGTCAATCGCTCCCGAGGGAGGAGACCCAGTACTTC
>once|NA|TRBJ2-2|TRBV9|15
CASSVDPSYTGELFF
TGTGCCAGCAGCGTAGATCCCAGTTACACCGGGGAGCTGTTTTTT
>NA|NA|TRBJ1-1|TRBV10-3|17
CAISGPGSLHHRAQAFF
TGTGCCATCAGTGGACCGGGGTCTTTGCACCACCGGGCCCAAGCTTTCTTT
>NA|TRBD1|TRBJ1-2|TRBV19|14
CASTPTGTYYGYTF
TGTGCCAGTACCCCGACAGGGACATACTATGGCTACACCTTC
>NA|NA|TRBJ1-2|TRBV30|13
CAWSAQGFYGYTF
TGTGCCTGGAGTGCCCAGGGATTCTATGGCTACACCTTC
>NA|NA|TRBJ2-1|TRBV5-1|15
CASSLEGNAYNEQFF
TGCGCCAGCAGCTTGGAGGGGAACGCCTACAATGAGCAGTTCTTC
>once|NA|TRBJ2-1|TRBV6-1|19
CASSEEGFSAWGSYNEQFF
TGTGCCAGCAGTGAAGAGGGTTTTAGCGCCTGGGGCTCCTACAATGAGCAGTTCTTC
>NA|NA|TRBJ2-5|TRBV30|14
CAWSVDYERETQYF
TGTGCCTGGAGTGTTGACTATGAGCGAGAGACCCAGTACTTC
>NA|TRBD1|TRBJ1-2|TRBV5-5|16
CASSTRRTGGDYGYTF
TGTGCCAGCAGCACAAGACGGACAGGGGGCGACTATGGCTACACCTTC
>NA|NA|TRBJ1-2|TRBV5-4|13
CASSRGERYGYTF
TGTGCCAGCAGCCGGGGAGAGAGGTATGGCTACACCTTC
>once|NA|TRBJ2-7|TRBV4-1|14
CASSQIRDSYEQYF
TGCGCCAGCAGCCAAATACGGGACTCCTACGAGCAGTACTTC
>NA|NA|TRBJ2-7|TRBV7-3|15
CASSPSAGGPYEQYF
TGTGCCAGCAGCCCAAGCGCAGGGGGGCCCTACGAGCAGTACTTC
>NA|NA|TRBJ2-5|TRBV5-6|14
CASSLRRALETQYF
TGTGCCAGCAGCTTGCGCCGCGCGTTGGAGACCCAGTACTTC